A single sample gave rise to the 12 T cell receptor beta chains below, sequenced in a study of T cell changes during pregnancy in multiple sclerosis. Measured with immunoSEQ multiplex PCR; TCRdb has only the in-frame clones, and not every one. The table shows just over 20,000 clones, with over 85% occurring only once. This material consisted of CD8+ T cells from peripheral blood mononuclear cells, taken in the second trimester of pregnancy. The receptor set was obtained from a female donor in good health, enrolled as a control in a pregnancy study.

J is TRBJ2-2 and V is TRBV28, with D possibly matching TRBD2 (5 bases). V was cut by 3 bases and J by 3 bases, with 20 bases left in between. Germline V CDR1 and CDR2: MDHEN, SYDVKM. The CDR3 runs to 18 residues. This chain's CDR3 is CASSFPRDPSRDTGELFF. The CDR3 bases are TGTGCCAGCAGTTTCCCCCGGGATCCAAGCCGGGACACCGGGGAGCTGTTTTTT. The variable domain in full, with the rest retrieved from reference TRBV28 and TRBJ2-2, is DVKVTQSSRYLVKRTGEKVFLECVQDMDHENMFWYRQDPGLGLRLIYFSYDVKMKEKGDIPEGYSVSREKKERFSLILESASTNQTSMYLCASSFPRDPSRDTGELFFGEGSRLTVL.

The chain couples TRBV6-5 to TRBJ2-1; D might be TRBD2 (5 bases). This CDR3 has 15 amino acids. The germline V gene has CDR1 MNHEY and CDR2 SVGAGI. V shed 2 bases and J shed 4 bases, with 12 bases lying between them. The CDR3 DNA reads TGTGCCAGCAGTTACGAGCTAGCCGGGTACAATGAGCAGTTCTTC. Its protein is CASSYELAGYNEQFF.

V and J are TRBV27 and TRBJ2-1, with 7 bases identical to TRBD2. The ends lost 8 bases at V and 8 bases at J; junction bases unmatched: 9. The CDR3 extends over 13 amino acids. Germline-derived CDR1 and CDR2 are MNHEY and SMNVEV (reference sequence). The CDR3 region is CASRAGSLDEQFF. DNA of the CDR3: TGTGCCAGCCGAGCGGGGAGTTTGGATGAGCAGTTCTTC.

The chain recombines TRBV4-1 with TRBJ2-7; a possible D gene is TRBD2 (6 bases). CDR1 is MGHRA, CDR2 YSYEKL, per germline. V was shortened by 1 base and J by 5 bases, with 9 bases between the two germline ends. This CDR3 has 13 residues. The CDR3 is CASSQVPGDEQYF. DNA for the CDR3: TGCGCCAGCAGCCAAGTCCCGGGAGACGAGCAGTACTTC.

The chain links TRBV27 to TRBJ2-5, with D possibly being TRBD2 (5 bases). CDR1 is MNHEY, CDR2 SMNVEV, per germline (reference sequence). The CDR3 loop spans 12 amino acids. V lost 6 bases and J 5 bases, leaving 10 bases between the germline ends. CDR3 loop: CASSLPGETQYF. In nucleotides, the CDR3 is TGTGCCAGCAGCCTGCCGGGGGAGACCCAGTACTTC.

This sequence joins TRBV18 and TRBJ2-5, with 10 bases fitting TRBD1. The CDR3 totals 16 residues. Losses at the gene ends were 5 bases for V and 1 base for J; bases not matched to a gene: 7. Looked up from germline, CDR1 is KGHSH and CDR2 is LQKENI. CDR3 DNA sequence: TGTGCCAGCTCAGTCCGGGACAGGGGAGTCCAAGAGACCCAGTACTTC. It specifies CASSVRDRGVQETQYF.

This chain connects TRBV30 to TRBJ2-6; possible D gene TRBD1, 6 bases. The CDR3 contains 16 residues. The germline CDR1 and CDR2 sequences are GTSNPN and SVGIG (reference sequence). Trimming removed 3 bases from V and 3 bases from J, with 15 bases in between. The CDR3 coding sequence is TGTGCCTGGAGCGCCGCAGGGGATAGTGGGGCCAACGTCCTGACTTTC. Encoded protein: CAWSAAGDSGANVLTF.

V gene TRBV21-1 combines with J gene TRBJ2-3; the table gives TRBD1 as D, unverified against the DNA. TRBV21-1 is a documented pseudogene. This CDR3 has 13 residues. The CDR3 DNA reads TGTGCCAGCAGCAAAACAGGGCCAGATACGCAGTATTTT. Amino acid sequence: CASSKTGPDTQYF.

This chain uses TRBV6-5 with TRBJ2-4; 7 nucleotides match TRBD1. The CDR3 contains 15 residues. Looked up from germline, CDR1 is MNHEY and CDR2 is SVGAGI. V gave up 2 bases and J gave up 6 bases; unmatched junction bases: 7. The CDR3 reads CASSYAGGDVNIQYF. The CDR3 nucleotides are TGTGCCAGCAGTTACGCAGGGGGTGATGTAAACATTCAGTACTTC.

The V call is TRBV10-3, the J call TRBJ2-7; the match to TRBD2 covers 7 bases. The CDR3 is made up of 11 amino acids. J lost 7 bases, V lost 8 bases, and 5 bases had no gene match. Germline CDR1 ENHRY, CDR2 SYGVKD. CDR3 residues: CAILISGEQYF. In nucleotides, the CDR3 is TGTGCCATCCTCATTAGCGGGGAGCAGTACTTC.

V is TRBV9 and J is TRBJ2-2, with D tentatively TRBD1 (5 bases). CDR3 length: 15 residues. In germline, CDR1 is SGDLS, CDR2 YYNGEE. The V gene lost 3 bases and the J gene lost 4 bases, with 13 bases spanning the gap. Written as DNA, the CDR3 is TGTGCCAGCAGCGCAGAGACAGTAGCCACCGGGGAGCTGTTTTTT. Translating gives CASSAETVATGELFF.

This sequence joins TRBV5-4 and TRBJ2-1; possibly TRBD1 for D (6 bases). The CDR3 spans 15 residues. Per the germline V gene, CDR1 is SGHNT and CDR2 is YYREEE (reference sequence). V lost 3 bases, J lost 4 bases, and 14 bases lay in between. CDR3 coding DNA: TGTGCCAGCAGCTCAACCGTCCAGGGGTACAATGAGCAGTTCTTC. This gives the protein CASSSTVQGYNEQFF.